The 31 T cell receptor beta chains reported below all come from one sample, sequenced in a study of CD8+ T cells in alopecia areata. After isolation, RNA underwent reverse transcription to generate cDNA as the sequencing template. Profiling relied on immunoSEQ multiplex PCR, and the TCRdb table lists in-frame clones only, not all of them. Of 200,000 to 250,000 clones in the sample, 55% to 70% are singletons; the top ten hold 4.2%. The treatment denotes: oral pan-JAK inhibitor, 5-10 mg twice daily. Sequencing was performed on CD4+ T cells sorted from blood, taken at week 4, from a patient treated with tofacitinib. Source of these receptors: a human donor with alopecia areata.

The rearrangement joins TRBV10-3 to TRBJ1-2; D gene unclear. The CDR3 spans 13 residues. The germline V gene encodes CDR1 ENHRY and CDR2 SYGVKD. Trimming removed 3 bases from V and 4 bases from J, with 9 bases in between. Here the CDR3 reads CAISDVRSYGYTF. In DNA, the CDR3 is TGTGCCATCAGTGACGTAAGGAGCTATGGCTACACCTTC.

This clone has only a few counts. Its ends do not fully match the called genes, so a read error is possible. V gene TRBV6-5 combines with J gene TRBJ2-5; no firm D call. Looked up from germline, CDR1 is MNHEY and CDR2 is SVGAGI. The CDR3 totals 14 residues. CDR3 bases: TGTGCCAGCACTCCTAAGACCCGCCAAGGGACCCAGTACTTC. Amino acids: CASTPKTRQGTQYF.

The chain uses TRBV6-1 and TRBJ2-5; a weak D match, TRBD1 (6 bases). The CDR3 covers 13 residues. V was pared by 4 bases and J by 5 bases, with 11 bases between. CDR1 is MNHNS, CDR2 SASEGT, per germline. The CDR3 loop reads CASSVTGLETQYF. The DNA for the CDR3 is TGTGCCAGCAGTGTCACAGGGCTTGAGACCCAGTACTTC.

J is TRBJ2-1 and V is TRBV2; 7 positions agree with TRBD1. The germline gives CDR1 SNHLY, CDR2 FYNNEI. CDR3 length equals 14 residues. J was trimmed by 6 bases and V by 6 bases; bases with no gene match: 8. CDR3 protein: CASRQGEKFNEQFF. CDR3 DNA: TGTGCCAGCAGGCAGGGGGAGAAGTTCAATGAGCAGTTCTTC.

The V and J genes are TRBV5-1 and TRBJ2-3; TRBD1 matches at 7 bases. V dropped 4 bases and J dropped 6; count of bases not matched to a gene: 11. In germline, CDR1 is SGHRS, CDR2 YFSETQ. This CDR3 contains 15 residues. The CDR3 reads CASSQQDRSRDTQYF. CDR3 nucleotides: TGCGCCAGCAGCCAACAGGACAGGAGTAGGGATACGCAGTATTTT.

The chain is built from TRBV29-1 and TRBJ1-1; D remains ambiguous. In germline, CDR1 is SQVTM, CDR2 ANQGSEA. Trimming removed 7 bases from V and 5 bases from J, with 17 bases in between. The length of the CDR3 is 13 residues. The chain's CDR3 is CSACRLERTEAFF. In DNA, the CDR3 is TGCAGCGCTTGCCGACTTGAAAGGACTGAAGCTTTCTTT.

The CDR3 DNA reads TGTGCCTGGAGCAGAGCCACTGAAGCTTTCTTT. The encoded protein is CAWSRATEAFF. This chain uses TRBV30 with TRBJ1-1; no reliable D call. CDR3 length: 11 residues. Trimming took 3 bases from V and 4 from J, leaving 6 bases between them. CDR1 is GTSNPN, CDR2 SVGIG, per germline (reference sequence).

This clone was observed a few times. The chain joins TRBV19 to TRBJ2-2; TRBD1 agrees at 8 bases. The CDR3 runs to 15 residues. The J segment lost 4 bases and the V segment lost 6 bases, leaving 7 bases of the junction unmatched. Germline V gene lookup returns CDR1 LNHDA and CDR2 SQIVND (reference sequence). CDR3 loop: CASRSGQATTGELFF. In DNA form, the CDR3 reads TGTGCCAGTAGATCGGGACAGGCGACCACCGGGGAGCTGTTTTTT.

The chain recombines TRBV5-4 with TRBJ2-5, with D unresolved. This CDR3 has 14 amino acids. Germline CDR1 is SGHNT and CDR2 is YYREEE (reference sequence). V was pared by 4 bases and J by 3 bases, with 13 bases between. Written as DNA, the CDR3 is TGTGCCAGCAGCCGGTCGGGCCTAGAAGAGACCCAGTACTTC. Translation: CASSRSGLEETQYF. The whole variable domain, remainder taken from reference TRBV5-4 and TRBJ2-5, is ETGVTQSPTHLIKTRGQQVTLRCSSQSGHNTVSWYQQALGQGPQFIFQYYREEENGRGNFPPRFSGLQFPNYSSELNVNALELDDSALYLCASSRSGLEETQYFGPGTRLLVL.

The V call is TRBV7-8, the J call TRBJ2-3; D gene unclear. The V and J ends lost 4 bases and 6 bases respectively, with 8 bases between them. The germline V gene encodes CDR1 SGHVS and CDR2 FQNEAQ. The CDR3 sequence is 12 residues long. In DNA form, the CDR3 reads TGTGCCAGCAGCTCCTCGCGGGATACGCAGTATTTT. Its protein product is CASSSSRDTQYF.

This rearrangement joins TRBV29-1 to TRBJ2-7; 9 bases agree with TRBD1. The length of the CDR3 is 15 residues. Germline V gene sequence: CDR1 SQVTM, CDR2 ANQGSEA. The V segment lost 3 bases and the J segment 4 bases; nucleotides outside the gene matches: 10. In nucleotides, the CDR3 is TGCAGCGTTGATTCCTGGGGACAGGGCACTTACGAGCAGTACTTC. As protein: CSVDSWGQGTYEQYF.

The table lists this clone with a few counts. The junction and the germline gene differ at one end; a read error may be behind it. The J gene is TRBJ2-7, the V gene TRBV29-1; D is perhaps TRBD1 (5 bases). Germline CDR1 SQVTM, CDR2 ANQGSEA. The CDR3 runs to 15 residues. The CDR3 region has the DNA TGCAGCGTGGAAGGGTGGCAGGGCCTCTCCTACGAGCAGTACTTC. Residues: CSVEGWQGLSYEQYF.

This rearrangement joins TRBV2 to TRBJ1-6; D perhaps matches TRBD1 (5 bases). The CDR3 totals 15 residues. Trimming removed 2 bases at V and 10 bases at J, with 15 bases between. Per the germline V gene, CDR1 is SNHLY and CDR2 is FYNNEI. The CDR3 DNA sequence: TGTGCCAGCAGTGAATTAGGGCAGGGCCGCTCACCCCTCCACTTT. Its translation: CASSELGQGRSPLHF.

This clone was seen more than once but under ten times. The chain is built from TRBV27 and TRBJ1-5, with no clear D. The CDR3 runs 15 residues. With 6 bases removed from V and 3 bases from J, the gap between germline ends came to 15 bases. Per the germline V gene, CDR1 is MNHEY and CDR2 is SMNVEV (reference sequence). The CDR3 bases are TGTGCCAGCAGGAAGTCCCCGATTGACAATCAGCCCCAGCATTTT. Amino acids: CASRKSPIDNQPQHF.

This clone was seen a single time. This chain uses TRBV29-1 with TRBJ1-1, with no clear D. Trimming left V 5 bases short and J 1 base short, with 14 bases between. The CDR3 spans 14 residues. Germline-derived CDR1 and CDR2 are SQVTM and ANQGSEA. In DNA, the CDR3 is TGCAGCGTTTCGGGGTCAGTGGCGAACACTGAAGCTTTCTTT. The encoded protein is CSVSGSVANTEAFF.

This clone was counted once. The CDR3 is CASSSYGANVLTF. CDR3 nucleotides: TGTGCCAGCTCATCCTACGGGGCCAACGTCCTGACTTTC. This chain links TRBV18 with TRBJ2-6; D unresolved. Trimming shortened V by 5 bases and J by 4 bases, and 6 bases separated the two germline ends. In germline, CDR1 is KGHSH, CDR2 LQKENI. CDR3 length: 13 amino acids. The whole variable domain, remainder taken from reference TRBV18 and TRBJ2-6, is NAGVMQNPRHLVRRRGQEARLRCSPMKGHSHVYWYRQLPEEGLKFMVYLQKENIIDESGMPKERFSAEFPKEGPSILRIQQVVRGDSAAYFCASSSYGANVLTFGAGSRLTVL.

V usage is TRBV19 and J usage is TRBJ1-2; a possible D gene is TRBD1 (5 bases). The CDR3 is made up of 16 amino acids. Trimming removed 6 bases at V and 1 base at J, with 18 bases between. In germline, CDR1 is LNHDA, CDR2 SQIVND (reference sequence). CDR3 residues: CASSITGPYLNYGYTF. CDR3 DNA sequence: TGTGCCAGTAGCATCACGGGACCCTATCTTAACTATGGCTACACCTTC.

Only one count was recorded for this clone. The V and J genes are TRBV7-2 and TRBJ2-5, with TRBD2 identical over 7 bases. The V gene's germline CDR1 is SGHTA and CDR2 FQGNSA. This CDR3 contains 14 residues. The V segment lost 5 bases and the J segment 5 bases; nucleotides outside the gene matches: 8. DNA of the CDR3: TGTGCCAGCAGCCTCACCGGGGGGATGGAGACCCAGTACTTC. This gives the protein CASSLTGGMETQYF.

This chain uses TRBV19 with TRBJ2-1; 10 bases fit TRBD2. The CDR3 consists of 14 residues. The V and J ends lost 9 bases and 7 bases, in that order; junction bases with no gene match: 9. In germline, CDR1 is LNHDA, CDR2 SQIVND (reference sequence). For the CDR3, the DNA is TGTGCCAGCCGGGGGCTAGCGGGGGAGAATGAGCAGTTCTTC. It translates to CASRGLAGENEQFF.

The rearrangement joins TRBV10-3 to TRBJ2-5; D may correspond to TRBD1 or TRBD2 (5 bases each). Trimming stripped 4 bases from V and 0 bases from J, with 9 bases between. The CDR3 has 14 amino acids. The germline V gene encodes CDR1 ENHRY and CDR2 SYGVKD. CDR3 loop: CAISGWGNQETQYF. The DNA for the CDR3 is TGTGCCATCAGTGGTTGGGGGAACCAAGAGACCCAGTACTTC.

The chain links TRBV9 to TRBJ2-2; 7 bases align to TRBD2. J gave up 1 base and V 3 bases, and 6 bases lay outside the gene matches. This CDR3 region has 16 residues. Germline V gene data show CDR1 as SGDLS and CDR2 as YYNGEE. The CDR3 nucleotides read TGTGCCAGCAGCGCCGCGGGGGAGGTGAACACCGGGGAGCTGTTTTTT. Protein product: CASSAAGEVNTGELFF. The complete variable domain, with remaining parts taken from reference TRBV9 and TRBJ2-2, reads DSGVTQTPKHLITATGQRVTLRCSPRSGDLSVYWYQQSLDQGLQFLIQYYNGEERAKGNILERFSAQQFPDLHSELNLSSLELGDSALYFCASSAAGEVNTGELFFGEGSRLTVL.

The V gene is TRBV14, the J gene TRBJ1-6, with unresolved D. V was trimmed by 4 bases and J by 5 bases, leaving 9 bases between them. Germline V gene sequence: CDR1 SGHDN, CDR2 FVKESK. The length of the CDR3 is 14 residues. The CDR3 here is CASSRSTDNSPLHF. The DNA for the CDR3 is TGTGCCAGCAGCCGATCGACCGATAATTCACCCCTCCACTTT.

This clone turned up a few times. The chain combines TRBV29-1 with TRBJ2-2; TRBD1 agrees at 9 bases. Trimming at V came to 4 bases and at J to 5 bases, leaving 8 bases not matched to a gene. Looked up from germline, CDR1 is SQVTM and CDR2 is ANQGSEA. CDR3 size: 15 residues. CDR3 bases: TGCAGCGTTGGCAGACCGGGACAGGGAACCGGGGAGCTGTTTTTT. Translated: CSVGRPGQGTGELFF.

The rearrangement links TRBV19 to TRBJ2-1, with 9 positions matching TRBD1. The CDR3 runs to 16 residues. CDR1 is LNHDA and CDR2 is SQIVND in the germline V gene (reference sequence). V lost 5 bases to trimming and J lost 1 base; unmatched junction nucleotides: 6. The CDR3 DNA reads TGTGCCAGTAGTGGAACGACAGGGGGATCCTACAATGAGCAGTTCTTC. Its translation is CASSGTTGGSYNEQFF.

The chain is built from TRBV19 and TRBJ2-1; D is uncertain. The CDR3 length is 13 residues. CDR1 and CDR2 from the germline V gene are LNHDA and SQIVND (reference sequence). V lost 7 bases to trimming and J lost 5 bases, with 12 bases between them. The DNA for the CDR3 is TGTGCCAGTACCTCCGGTTGGGACAATGAGCAGTTCTTC. It encodes CASTSGWDNEQFF. The full variable domain, completed using reference TRBV19 and TRBJ2-1, is DGGITQSPKYLFRKEGQNVTLSCEQNLNHDAMYWYRQDPGQGLRLIYYSQIVNDFQKGDIAEGYSVSREKKESFPLTVTSAQKNPTAFYLCASTSGWDNEQFFGPGTRLTVL.

The chain joins TRBV29-1 to TRBJ1-2; D call uncertain. The CDR3 runs to 13 residues. CDR1 and CDR2 (germline): SQVTM, ANQGSEA. The CDR3 nucleotides are TGCAGATACCTGAGAGCGGACTCCCAACTCAGGACCTTC. This codes for CRYLRADSQLRTF.

V gene TRBV25-1 combines with J gene TRBJ2-7; 8 bases match TRBD2. The germline V gene encodes CDR1 MGHDK and CDR2 SYGVNS. CDR3 length equals 13 residues. J gave up 5 bases and V 8 bases, and 8 bases lay outside the gene matches. The CDR3 protein is CASAAGVRDEQYF. CDR3 sequence (DNA): TGTGCCAGCGCAGCGGGGGTGCGGGACGAGCAGTACTTC.

The sample holds one count of this clone. The rearrangement uses TRBV13 and TRBJ1-1, with 9 nucleotides matching TRBD1. Germline V gives CDR1 PRHDT, CDR2 FYEKMQ (reference sequence). The CDR3 is 17 residues long. The junction had 14 bases not matched to a gene; V was cut back by 5 bases and J by 4 bases. The CDR3, as DNA: TGTGCCAGCAGCCCCGGACAGGGGAAGACGCTGGGCACTGAAGCTTTCTTT. Protein sequence: CASSPGQGKTLGTEAFF.

The chain links TRBV4-2 to TRBJ1-1, with D maybe TRBD1 (5 bases). The CDR3 is made up of 16 amino acids. The germline V and J ends were trimmed by 1 base and 3 bases, with 15 bases remaining between them. Germline values: CDR1 LGHNA, CDR2 YNFKEQ. CDR3 nucleotide sequence: TGTGCCAGCAGCCAAGGGTTTGGCAGGGTGGACACTGAAGCTTTCTTT. Its translation: CASSQGFGRVDTEAFF.

This CDR3 is CASSPWGTEAFF. The CDR3 coding sequence is TGTGCCAGCTCACCTTGGGGCACTGAAGCTTTCTTT. The gene calls are TRBV18 and TRBJ1-1; no definite D call. V was cut by 3 bases and J by 4 bases, with 6 bases left in between. Germline lookup yields CDR1 KGHSH and CDR2 LQKENI. The CDR3 covers 12 residues.

This chain connects TRBV10-3 to TRBJ1-6, with D possibly matching TRBD1 (6 bases). The V end was cut by 9 bases, the J end by 6 bases, with 15 bases between. Germline CDR1 and CDR2: ENHRY and SYGVKD. The CDR3 covers 14 residues. This CDR3 reads CAIRATGINSPLHF. The CDR3 nucleotides read TGTGCCATACGAGCGACAGGCATTAATTCACCCCTCCACTTT.